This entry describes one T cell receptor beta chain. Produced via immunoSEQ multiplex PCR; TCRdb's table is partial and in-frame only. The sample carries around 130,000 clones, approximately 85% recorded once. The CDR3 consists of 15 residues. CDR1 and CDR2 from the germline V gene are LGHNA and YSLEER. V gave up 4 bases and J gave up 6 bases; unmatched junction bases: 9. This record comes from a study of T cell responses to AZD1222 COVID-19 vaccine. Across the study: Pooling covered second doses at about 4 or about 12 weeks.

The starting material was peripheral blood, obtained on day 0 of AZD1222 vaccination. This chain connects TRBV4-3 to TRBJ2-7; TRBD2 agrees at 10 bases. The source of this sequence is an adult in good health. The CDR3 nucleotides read TGCGCCAGCAGCCCGCGTACTAGCGGGACGATCGAGCAGTACTTC. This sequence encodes CASSPRTSGTIEQYF.